This T cell receptor (beta chain) was sequenced in a study of blood T cell repertoires in COVID-19. Everyone who took part was roughly 18 to 100 years old, and they came from about 23 US areas. Losses at the gene ends were 3 bases for V and 5 bases for J; bases not matched to a gene: 5. This CDR3 has 15 amino acids. Germline V gives CDR1 KGHSH, CDR2 LQKENI. Only in-frame clones appear in the TCRdb table, and some are missing; sequencing was by immunoSEQ multiplex PCR. Here the sample spans about 240,000 clones, approximately 86% being singletons. Sequencing input: PBMCs or T cells enriched from blood (not recorded which). The rearrangement joins TRBV18 to TRBJ2-1, with TRBD2 identical over 9 bases. This TCR came from a woman in her forties with acute COVID-19. The CDR3: CASSPGLAGNNEQFF. The CDR3 DNA reads as TGTGCCAGCTCACCGGGGCTAGCGGGAAACAATGAGCAGTTCTTC.